The 9 T cell receptor beta chains in this list originate from one sample, sequenced in a study of monozygotic twins with inflammatory bowel disease. TCRdb reprocessed the 5' RACE reads and stores each CDR3 protein as one record, lacking DNA. Seen in this sample are about 210,000 distinct CDR3 sequences; the ten most common clones hold approximately 1.6%. Sequenced material: blood. All receptors come from a human donor with ulcerative colitis or Crohn's disease, or a healthy co-twin of an affected twin (not recorded which).

V usage is TRBV6-6 and J usage is TRBJ1-2; TCRdb returns TRBD1, unconfirmable since there is no DNA. The germline V gene encodes CDR1 MNHNY and CDR2 SVGAGI (reference sequence). The CDR3 loop spans 13 amino acids. This chain's CDR3 is CASALSPADGYTF.

The rearrangement links TRBV12-3 or TRBV12-4 to TRBJ1-2. CDR3 length: 14 amino acids. This CDR3 reads CASSLKGVNYGYTF.

The rearrangement links TRBV24-1 to TRBJ2-2; the D call from TCRdb, TRBD1, cannot be confirmed without DNA. Germline-derived CDR1 and CDR2 are KGHDR and SFDVKD. This CDR3 is 16 amino acids long. CDR3: CATSPGDLVGTGELFF.

The V gene is TRBV12-3 or TRBV12-4, the J gene TRBJ2-3; TCRdb indicates TRBD1, and absent DNA this call remains unverified. CDR3 length equals 15 residues. The CDR3: CASTLERVRTDTQYF.

The chain links TRBV7-9 to TRBJ1-2. CDR1 SEHNR and CDR2 FQNEAQ come from the germline V gene (reference sequence). This CDR3 spans 11 amino acids. The CDR3 sequence is CASSLLQGYTF. The variable domain in full, completed from reference TRBV7-9 and TRBJ1-2, reads DTGVSQNPRHKITKRGQNVTFRCDPISEHNRLYWYRQTLGQGPEFLTYFQNEAQLEKSRLLSDRFSAERPKGSFSTLEIQRTEQGDSAMYLCASSLLQGYTFGSGTRLTVV.

The genes are TRBV7-9 and TRBJ1-1; TCRdb reports TRBD1, a call that lacks DNA to check it against. This CDR3 contains 13 residues. Looked up from germline, CDR1 is SEHNR and CDR2 is FQNEAQ (reference sequence). The CDR3 here is CASSLEVGGAAFF.

CDR3 sequence: CASSLVAASGNTIYF. The chain links TRBV7-9 to TRBJ1-3. Germline V gene data show CDR1 as SEHNR and CDR2 as FQNEAQ (reference sequence). CDR3 size: 15 residues. The complete variable domain, with remaining parts taken from reference TRBV7-9 and TRBJ1-3, reads DTGVSQNPRHKITKRGQNVTFRCDPISEHNRLYWYRQTLGQGPEFLTYFQNEAQLEKSRLLSDRFSAERPKGSFSTLEIQRTEQGDSAMYLCASSLVAASGNTIYFGEGSWLTVV.

The CDR3 protein is CASSLRLAASYEQYF. The chain links TRBV5-1 to TRBJ2-7; TCRdb picks TRBD2, but there is no DNA to check that call. Germline loops: CDR1 SGHRS, CDR2 YFSETQ. This CDR3 is 15 amino acids long.

The gene calls are TRBV5-1 and TRBJ1-1. Germline lookup yields CDR1 SGHRS and CDR2 YFSETQ. CDR3 length: 14 amino acids. Here the CDR3 reads CASSLVGEGTEAFF. The entire variable domain, with the rest obtained from reference TRBV5-1 and TRBJ1-1, is as follows: KAGVTQTPRYLIKTRGQQVTLSCSPISGHRSVSWYQQTPGQGLQFLFEYFSETQRNKGNFPGRFSGRQFSNSRSEMNVSTLELGDSALYLCASSLVGEGTEAFFGQGTRLTVV.